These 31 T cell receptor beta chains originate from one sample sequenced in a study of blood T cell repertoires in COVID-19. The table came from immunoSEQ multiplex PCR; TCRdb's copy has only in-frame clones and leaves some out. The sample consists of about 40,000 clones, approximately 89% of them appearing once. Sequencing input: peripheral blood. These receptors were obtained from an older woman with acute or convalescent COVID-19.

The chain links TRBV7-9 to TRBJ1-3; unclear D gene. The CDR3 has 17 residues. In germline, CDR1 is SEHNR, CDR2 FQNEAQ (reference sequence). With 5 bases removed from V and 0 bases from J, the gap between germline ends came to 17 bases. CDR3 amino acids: CASSLFLTLDSGNTIYF. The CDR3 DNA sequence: TGTGCCAGCAGCCTATTCCTAACCCTCGACTCTGGAAACACCATATATTTT.

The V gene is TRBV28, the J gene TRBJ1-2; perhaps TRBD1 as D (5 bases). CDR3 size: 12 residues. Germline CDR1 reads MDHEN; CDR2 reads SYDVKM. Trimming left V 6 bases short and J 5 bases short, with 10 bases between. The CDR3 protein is CASSIDRYGYTF. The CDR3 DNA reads TGTGCCAGCAGCATTGACAGATATGGCTACACCTTC.

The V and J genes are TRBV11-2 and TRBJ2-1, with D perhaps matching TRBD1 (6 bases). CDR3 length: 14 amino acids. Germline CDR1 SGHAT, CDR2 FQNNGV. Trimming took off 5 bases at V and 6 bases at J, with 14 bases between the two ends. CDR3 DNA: TGTGCCAGCAGCGATACTCGGACAGTCAATGAGCAGTTCTTC. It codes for CASSDTRTVNEQFF.

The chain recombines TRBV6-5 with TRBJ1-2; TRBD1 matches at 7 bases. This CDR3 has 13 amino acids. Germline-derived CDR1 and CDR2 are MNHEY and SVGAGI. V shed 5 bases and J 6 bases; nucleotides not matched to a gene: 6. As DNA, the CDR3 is TGTGCCAGCAGTCCCCAGGGGGATAATGGCTACACCTTC. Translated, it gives CASSPQGDNGYTF.

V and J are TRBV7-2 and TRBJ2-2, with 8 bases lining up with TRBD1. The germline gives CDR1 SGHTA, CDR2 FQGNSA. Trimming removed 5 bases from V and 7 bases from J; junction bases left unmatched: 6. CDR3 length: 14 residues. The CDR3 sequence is CASSNQGAGGELFF. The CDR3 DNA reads TGTGCCAGCAGCAATCAGGGGGCTGGCGGGGAGCTGTTTTTT.

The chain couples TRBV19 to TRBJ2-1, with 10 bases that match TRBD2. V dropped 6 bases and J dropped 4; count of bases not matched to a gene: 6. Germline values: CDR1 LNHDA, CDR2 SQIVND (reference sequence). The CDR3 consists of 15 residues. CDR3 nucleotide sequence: TGTGCCAGTAGATCCGGGACTAGCGAGTACAATGAGCAGTTCTTC. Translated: CASRSGTSEYNEQFF.

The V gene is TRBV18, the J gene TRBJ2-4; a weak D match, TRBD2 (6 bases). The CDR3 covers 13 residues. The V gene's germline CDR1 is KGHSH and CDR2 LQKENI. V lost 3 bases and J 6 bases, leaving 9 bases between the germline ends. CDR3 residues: CASSPGTLNIQYF. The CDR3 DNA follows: TGTGCCAGCTCACCCGGGACTCTAAACATTCAGTACTTC.

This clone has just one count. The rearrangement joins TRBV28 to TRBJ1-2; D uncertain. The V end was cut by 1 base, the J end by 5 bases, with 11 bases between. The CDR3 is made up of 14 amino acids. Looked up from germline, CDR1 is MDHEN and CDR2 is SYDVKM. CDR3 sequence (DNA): TGTGCCAGCAGTTTATCCCGCCCGGAGTATGGCTACACCTTC. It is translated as CASSLSRPEYGYTF.

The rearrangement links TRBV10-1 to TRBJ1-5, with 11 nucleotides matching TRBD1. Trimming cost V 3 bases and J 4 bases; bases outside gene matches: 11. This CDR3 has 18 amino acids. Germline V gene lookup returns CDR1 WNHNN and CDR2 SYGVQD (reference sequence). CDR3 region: CASSDLGQGGMWNQPQHF. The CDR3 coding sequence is TGCGCCAGCAGTGATTTGGGACAGGGGGGTATGTGGAATCAGCCCCAGCATTTT.

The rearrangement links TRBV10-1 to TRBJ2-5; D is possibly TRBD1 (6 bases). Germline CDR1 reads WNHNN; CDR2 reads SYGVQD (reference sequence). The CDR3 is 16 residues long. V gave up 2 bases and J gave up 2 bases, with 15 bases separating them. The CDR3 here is CASSEGAGALQETQYF. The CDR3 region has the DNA TGCGCCAGCAGTGAGGGGGCAGGGGCCTTACAAGAGACCCAGTACTTC.

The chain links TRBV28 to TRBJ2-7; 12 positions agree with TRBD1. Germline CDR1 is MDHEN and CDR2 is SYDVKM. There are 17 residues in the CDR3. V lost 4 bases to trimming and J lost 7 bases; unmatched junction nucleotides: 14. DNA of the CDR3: TGTGCCAGCAGTTCCATCCGGGACAGGGGGCCTCGGAGGGAGCAGTACGTC. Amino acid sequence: CASSSIRDRGPRREQYV.

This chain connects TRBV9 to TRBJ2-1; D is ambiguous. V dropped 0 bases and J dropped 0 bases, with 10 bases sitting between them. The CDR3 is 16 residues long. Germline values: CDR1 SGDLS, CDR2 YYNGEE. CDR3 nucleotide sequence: TGTGCCAGCAGCGTAGAAGTAAAGAGCTCCTACAATGAGCAGTTCTTC. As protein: CASSVEVKSSYNEQFF.

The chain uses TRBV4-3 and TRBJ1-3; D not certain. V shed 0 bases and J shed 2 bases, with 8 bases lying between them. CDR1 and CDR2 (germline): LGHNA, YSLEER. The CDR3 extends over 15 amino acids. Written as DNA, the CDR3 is TGCGCCAGCAGCCAAGAGAGTGTGCCTGGAAACACCATATATTTT. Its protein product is CASSQESVPGNTIYF.

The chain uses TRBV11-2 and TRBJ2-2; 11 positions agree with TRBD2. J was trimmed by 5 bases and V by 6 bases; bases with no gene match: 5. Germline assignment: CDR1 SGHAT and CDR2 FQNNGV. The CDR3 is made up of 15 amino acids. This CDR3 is CASSQLAGVTGELFF. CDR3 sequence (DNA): TGTGCCAGCAGTCAACTAGCGGGAGTGACCGGGGAGCTGTTTTTT.

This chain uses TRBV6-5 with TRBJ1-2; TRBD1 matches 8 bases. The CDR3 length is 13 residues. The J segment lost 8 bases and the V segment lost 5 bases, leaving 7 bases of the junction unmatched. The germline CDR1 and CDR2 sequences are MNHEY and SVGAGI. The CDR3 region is CASSTMDRAGYTF. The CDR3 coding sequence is TGTGCCAGCAGTACTATGGACAGGGCCGGCTACACCTTC.

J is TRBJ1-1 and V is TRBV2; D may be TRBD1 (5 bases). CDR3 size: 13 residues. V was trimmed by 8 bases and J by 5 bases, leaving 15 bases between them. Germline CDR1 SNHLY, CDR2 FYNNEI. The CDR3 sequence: CASSGQGRTEAFF. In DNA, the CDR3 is TGTGCCAGCTCGGGCCAGGGAAGGACTGAAGCTTTCTTT.

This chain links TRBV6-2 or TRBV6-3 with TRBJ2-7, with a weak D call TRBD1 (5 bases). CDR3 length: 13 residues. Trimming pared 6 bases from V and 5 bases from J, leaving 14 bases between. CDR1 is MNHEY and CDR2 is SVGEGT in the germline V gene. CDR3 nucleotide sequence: TGTGCCAGCAGCAAACAGGCCTGGGACGAGCAGTACGTC. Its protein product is CASSKQAWDEQYV.

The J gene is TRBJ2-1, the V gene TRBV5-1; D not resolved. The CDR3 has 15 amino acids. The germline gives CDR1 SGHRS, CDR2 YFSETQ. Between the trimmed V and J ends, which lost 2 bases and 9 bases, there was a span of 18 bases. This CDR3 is CASSLAYDSLSEQFF. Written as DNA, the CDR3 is TGCGCCAGCAGCTTAGCCTACGACTCCCTTAGTGAGCAGTTCTTC.

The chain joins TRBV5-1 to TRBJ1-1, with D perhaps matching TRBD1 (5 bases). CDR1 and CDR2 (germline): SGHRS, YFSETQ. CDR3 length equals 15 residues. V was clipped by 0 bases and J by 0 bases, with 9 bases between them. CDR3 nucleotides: TGCGCCAGCAGCTTGGGACAGTTTATGAACACTGAAGCTTTCTTT. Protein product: CASSLGQFMNTEAFF.

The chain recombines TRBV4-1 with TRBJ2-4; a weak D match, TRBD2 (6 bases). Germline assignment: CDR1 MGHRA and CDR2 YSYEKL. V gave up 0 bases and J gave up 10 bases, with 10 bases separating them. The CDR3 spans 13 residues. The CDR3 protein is CASSQDLRGIQYF. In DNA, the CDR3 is TGCGCCAGCAGCCAAGATCTGCGGGGTATTCAGTACTTC.

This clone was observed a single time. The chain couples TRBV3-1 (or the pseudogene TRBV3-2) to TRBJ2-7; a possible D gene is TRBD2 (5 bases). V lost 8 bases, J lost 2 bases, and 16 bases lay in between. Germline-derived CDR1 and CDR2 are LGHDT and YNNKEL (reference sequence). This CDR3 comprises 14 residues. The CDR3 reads CASAWESHTYEQYV. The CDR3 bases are TGTGCCAGCGCATGGGAGTCCCATACCTACGAGCAGTACGTC.

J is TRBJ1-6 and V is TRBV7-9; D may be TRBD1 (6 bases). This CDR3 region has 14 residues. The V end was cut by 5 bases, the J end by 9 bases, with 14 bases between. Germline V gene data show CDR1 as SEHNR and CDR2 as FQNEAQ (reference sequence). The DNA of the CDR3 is TGTGCCAGCAGCGGGGGCAAGCCAGGTTCACCCCTCCACTTT. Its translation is CASSGGKPGSPLHF.

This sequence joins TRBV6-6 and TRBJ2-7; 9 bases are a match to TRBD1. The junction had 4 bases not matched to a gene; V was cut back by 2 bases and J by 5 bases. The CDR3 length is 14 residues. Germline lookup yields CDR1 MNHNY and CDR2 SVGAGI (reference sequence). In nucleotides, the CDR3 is TGTGCCAGCAGTTACCGGGACAGGGCTGACGAGCAGTACGTC. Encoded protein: CASSYRDRADEQYV.

The CDR3 spells CASSPQDSSEQFF. The CDR3 bases are TGTGCCAGCTCACCGCAGGACAGTTCAGAGCAGTTCTTC. The V call is TRBV18, the J call TRBJ2-1, with a weak D call TRBD1 (6 bases). Trimming removed 3 bases at V and 10 bases at J, with 13 bases between. The V gene's germline CDR1 is KGHSH and CDR2 LQKENI. There are 13 residues in the CDR3.

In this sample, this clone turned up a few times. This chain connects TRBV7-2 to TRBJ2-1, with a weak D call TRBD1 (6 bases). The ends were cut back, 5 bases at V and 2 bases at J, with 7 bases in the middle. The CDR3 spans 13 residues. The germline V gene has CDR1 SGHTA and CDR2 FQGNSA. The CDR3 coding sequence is TGTGCCAGCAGCGGGGGCGCCTACAATGAGCAGTTCTTC. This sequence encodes CASSGGAYNEQFF.

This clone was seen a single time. CDR3 loop: CASSVPTGSNEKLFF. Here the CDR3 DNA reads TGCGCCAGCAGCGTGCCGACGGGTTCTAATGAAAAACTGTTTTTT. The chain carries TRBV5-1 and TRBJ1-4; D is ambiguous. Trimming pared 4 bases from V and 3 bases from J, leaving 13 bases between. Germline CDR1 is SGHRS and CDR2 is YFSETQ. This CDR3 spans 15 amino acids.

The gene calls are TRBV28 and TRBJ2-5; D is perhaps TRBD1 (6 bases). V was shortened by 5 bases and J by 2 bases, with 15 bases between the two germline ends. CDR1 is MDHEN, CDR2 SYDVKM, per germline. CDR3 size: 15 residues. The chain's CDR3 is CASSPGGRGQETQYF. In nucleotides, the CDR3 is TGTGCCAGCAGTCCTGGGGGTAGGGGGCAAGAGACCCAGTACTTC.

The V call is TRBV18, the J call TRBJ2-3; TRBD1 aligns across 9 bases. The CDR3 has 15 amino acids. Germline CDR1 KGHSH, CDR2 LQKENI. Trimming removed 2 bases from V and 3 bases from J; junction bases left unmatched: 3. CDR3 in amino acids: CASSPSGQGTDTQYF. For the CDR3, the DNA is TGTGCCAGCTCACCAAGCGGACAGGGGACAGATACGCAGTATTTT.

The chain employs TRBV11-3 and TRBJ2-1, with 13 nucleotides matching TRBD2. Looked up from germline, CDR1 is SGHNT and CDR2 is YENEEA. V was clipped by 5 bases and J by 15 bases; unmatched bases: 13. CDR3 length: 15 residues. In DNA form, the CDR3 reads TGTGCCAGCAGCCCTGGGGGGACTAGCGGGATTAATCTGTTCTTC. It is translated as CASSPGGTSGINLFF. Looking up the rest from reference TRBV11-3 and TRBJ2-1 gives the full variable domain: EAGVVQSPRYKIIEKKQPVAFWCNPISGHNTLYWYLQNLGQGPELLIRYENEEAVDDSQLPKDRFSAERLKGVDSTLKIQPAELGDSAVYLCASSPGGTSGINLFFGPGTRLTVL.

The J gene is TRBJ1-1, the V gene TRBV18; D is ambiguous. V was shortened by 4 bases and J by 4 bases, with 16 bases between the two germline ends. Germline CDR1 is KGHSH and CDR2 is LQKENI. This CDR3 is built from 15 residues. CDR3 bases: TGTGCCAGCTCACACGACGACACCAGGATCACTGAAGCTTTCTTT. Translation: CASSHDDTRITEAFF. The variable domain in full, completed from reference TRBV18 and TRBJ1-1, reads NAGVMQNPRHLVRRRGQEARLRCSPMKGHSHVYWYRQLPEEGLKFMVYLQKENIIDESGMPKERFSAEFPKEGPSILRIQQVVRGDSAAYFCASSHDDTRITEAFFGQGTRLTVV.

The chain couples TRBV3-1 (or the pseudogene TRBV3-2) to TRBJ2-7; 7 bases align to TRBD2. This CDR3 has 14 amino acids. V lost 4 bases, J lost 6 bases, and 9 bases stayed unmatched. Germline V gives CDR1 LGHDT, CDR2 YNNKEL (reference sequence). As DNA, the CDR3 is TGTGCCAGCAGCCGCGGGGCGGGAGTGGCCGAGCAGTACGTC. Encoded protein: CASSRGAGVAEQYV.